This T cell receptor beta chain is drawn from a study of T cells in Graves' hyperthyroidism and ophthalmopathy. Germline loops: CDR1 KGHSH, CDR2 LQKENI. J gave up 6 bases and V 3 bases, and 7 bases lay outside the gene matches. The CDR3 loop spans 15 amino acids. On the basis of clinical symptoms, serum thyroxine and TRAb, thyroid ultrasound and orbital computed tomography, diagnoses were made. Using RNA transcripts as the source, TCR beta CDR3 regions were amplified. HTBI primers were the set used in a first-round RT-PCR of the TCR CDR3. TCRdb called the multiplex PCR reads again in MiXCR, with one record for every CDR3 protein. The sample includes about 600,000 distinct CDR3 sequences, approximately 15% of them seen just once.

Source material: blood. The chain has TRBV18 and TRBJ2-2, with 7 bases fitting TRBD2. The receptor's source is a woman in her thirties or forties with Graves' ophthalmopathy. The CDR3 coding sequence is TGTGCCAGCTCACCCTCTGGACTAGTCGCCGGGGAGCTGTTTTTT. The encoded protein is CASSPSGLVAGELFF. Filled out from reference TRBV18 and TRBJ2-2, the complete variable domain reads NAGVMQNPRHLVRRRGQEARLRCSPMKGHSHVYWYRQLPEEGLKFMVYLQKENIIDESGMPKERFSAEFPKEGPSILRIQQVVRGDSAAYFCASSPSGLVAGELFFGEGSRLTVL.